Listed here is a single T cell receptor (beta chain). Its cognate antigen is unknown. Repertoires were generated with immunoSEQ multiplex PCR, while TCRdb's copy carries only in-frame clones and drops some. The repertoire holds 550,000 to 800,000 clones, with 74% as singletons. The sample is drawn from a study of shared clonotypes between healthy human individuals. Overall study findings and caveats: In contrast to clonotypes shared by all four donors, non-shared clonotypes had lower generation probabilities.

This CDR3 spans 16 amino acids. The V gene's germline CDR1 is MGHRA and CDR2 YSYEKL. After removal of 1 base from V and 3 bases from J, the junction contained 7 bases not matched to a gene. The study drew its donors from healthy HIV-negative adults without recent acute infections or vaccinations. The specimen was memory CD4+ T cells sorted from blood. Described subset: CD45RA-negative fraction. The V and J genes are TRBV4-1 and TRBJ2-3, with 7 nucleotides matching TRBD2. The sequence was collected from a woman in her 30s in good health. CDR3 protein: CASSQGVASGTDTQYF. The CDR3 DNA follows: TGCGCCAGCAGCCAAGGGGTGGCTAGCGGTACAGATACGCAGTATTTT.